One sample yielded the 32 T cell receptor beta chains listed below, sequenced in a study of blood T cells in healthy people across ages. Primers used in a second PCR of about 7 to 12 cycles were a sample-barcoded 5' primer and a J-beta primer mix. TCRdb reprocessed the 5' RACE reads with MiXCR, giving one entry per CDR3 protein. The repertoire consists of approximately 900,000 distinct CDR3 sequences, with roughly 50% occurring once and the leading ten covering 13%. Material for sequencing was blood. Receptors originate from a man younger than 45 in good health.

The chain links TRBV2 to TRBJ1-1, with a possible D match to TRBD1 (6 bases). Germline V gene data show CDR1 as SNHLY and CDR2 as FYNNEI. This CDR3 spans 13 amino acids. V gave up 6 bases and J gave up 6 bases, with 14 bases separating them. The CDR3, as DNA: TGTGCCAGCAGCTACAGGGTTTCCCCTGAAGCTTTCTTT. It encodes CASSYRVSPEAFF. The entire variable domain, with the rest obtained from reference TRBV2 and TRBJ1-1, is as follows: EPEVTQTPSHQVTQMGQEVILRCVPISNHLYFYWYRQILGQKVEFLVSFYNNEISEKSEIFDDQFSVERPDGSNFTLKIRSTKLEDSAMYFCASSYRVSPEAFFGQGTRLTVV.

On this clonotype itself: A much larger clone sits a single nucleotide away, making a read error possible. The rearrangement uses TRBV4-1 and TRBJ2-1, with D possibly being TRBD2 (6 bases). The V gene lost 0 bases and the J gene lost 10 bases, with 16 bases spanning the gap. CDR1 and CDR2 from the germline V gene are MGHRA and YSYEKL. This CDR3 has 15 residues. CDR3 residues: CASSQDAAGLYEQFF. The CDR3 bases are TGCGCCAGCAGCCAAGACGCAGCGGGCCTCTACGAGCAGTTCTTC.

This clonotype occurred once. This chain links TRBV28 with TRBJ2-7; 7 nucleotides agree with TRBD1. The CDR3 has 15 residues. Unmatched junction bases numbered 9, after V lost 6 bases and J lost 1 base. CDR1 and CDR2 (germline): MDHEN, SYDVKM. CDR3 bases: TGTGCCAGCAGCGCAGCCCCGGGACAGTCCTACGAGCAGTACTTC. Encoded protein: CASSAAPGQSYEQYF.

Only a few counts were recorded for this clonotype. The chain joins TRBV2 to TRBJ2-5; tentatively, D is TRBD2 (5 bases). CDR1 SNHLY and CDR2 FYNNEI come from the germline V gene. V dropped 2 bases and J dropped 5 bases, with 9 bases sitting between them. This CDR3 spans 13 amino acids. This CDR3 reads CASSELPGETQYF. The CDR3 nucleotides read TGTGCCAGCAGTGAACTTCCGGGGGAGACCCAGTACTTC.

This clonotype was detected many times. The chain joins TRBV6-2 or TRBV6-3 to TRBJ2-3, with TRBD2 as a possible D gene (6 bases). Germline values: CDR1 MNHEY, CDR2 SVGEGT. CDR3 length equals 15 residues. V was shortened by 2 bases and J by 3 bases, with 12 bases between the two germline ends. As DNA, the CDR3 is TGTGCCAGCAGTTACGTAGGGCGGGGTACAGATACGCAGTATTTT. Protein sequence: CASSYVGRGTDTQYF.

The chain has TRBV7-9 and TRBJ2-1; unclear D gene. V dropped 3 bases and J dropped 5 bases, with 8 bases sitting between them. CDR3 length: 13 residues. Germline CDR1 is SEHNR and CDR2 is FQNEAQ (reference sequence). As DNA, the CDR3 is TGTGCCAGCAGCTTTTTTAAAGACAATGAGCAGTTCTTC. Translation: CASSFFKDNEQFF.

A few counts support this clonotype. The chain employs TRBV4-1 and TRBJ1-2; a weak D match, TRBD1 (5 bases). CDR3 size: 14 residues. Germline V gene sequence: CDR1 MGHRA, CDR2 YSYEKL. V was cut by 4 bases and J by 9 bases, with 18 bases left in between. CDR3 in amino acids: CASSREDTGWSYTF. CDR3 DNA: TGCGCCAGCAGCCGAGAGGACACGGGATGGAGCTACACCTTC.

This clonotype turned up a few times. The chain carries TRBV24-1 and TRBJ2-5, with TRBD1 identical over 7 bases. This CDR3 comprises 14 residues. Germline V gene lookup returns CDR1 KGHDR and CDR2 SFDVKD. Trimming cost V 4 bases and J 1 base; bases outside gene matches: 2. CDR3 sequence: CATSEGTAQETQYF. The CDR3 nucleotides are TGTGCCACCAGTGAGGGGACAGCCCAAGAGACCCAGTACTTC.

For this clonotype: This may stem from a read error, because a much larger clone lies one nucleotide away. The genes are TRBV20-1 and TRBJ2-7, with a possible D match to TRBD2 (6 bases). The tail of the sequence fits TRBJ2-5 better, so the J call may be wrong. The germline gives CDR1 DFQATT, CDR2 SNEGSKA (reference sequence). The CDR3 length is 15 residues. As DNA, the CDR3 is TGCAGTGCTCCTGCCACTGGGGGGTTGTGGGAGACCCAGTACTTC. This translates into CSAPATGGLWETQYF.

The rearrangement links TRBV9 to TRBJ2-1; TRBD2 aligns across 11 bases. Gene TRBJ2-7 matches the end of the DNA better, so the J call may be wrong. The CDR3 contains 17 residues. Germline CDR1 SGDLS, CDR2 YYNGEE. This CDR3 is CASSVATGTSGYNEQYF. As DNA, the CDR3 is TGTGCCAGCAGCGTAGCTACCGGGACTAGCGGTTACAATGAGCAGTACTTC.

V and J are TRBV20-1 and TRBJ2-4; 15 bases fit TRBD2. The CDR3 is 19 residues long. Trimming at V came to 5 bases and at J to 9 bases, leaving 20 bases not matched to a gene. The germline V gene has CDR1 DFQATT and CDR2 SNEGSKA (reference sequence). Written as DNA, the CDR3 is TGCAGTGCTTCTCGTGGACTAGCGGGGGGGCTCCCAAAAACTGGCATTCAGTACTTC. Amino acids: CSASRGLAGGLPKTGIQYF.

In its sample, this clonotype was seen once. The chain has TRBV10-3 and TRBJ1-1, with TRBD1 identical over 7 bases. The CDR3 runs to 14 residues. After removal of 10 bases from V and 11 bases from J, the junction contained 19 bases not matched to a gene. From germline, CDR1 is ENHRY and CDR2 SYGVKD. CDR3 nucleotide sequence: TGTGCCAGTAGAGTTGACCTGACAGGGCAAGCGGCTTTCTTT. This codes for CASRVDLTGQAAFF.

This clonotype occurred a few times. This chain's CDR3 is CASRESVEQYF. DNA for the CDR3: TGTGCCAGCAGGGAATCTGTCGAGCAGTACTTC. The chain uses TRBV7-2 and TRBJ2-7; the D is unclear. The CDR3 contains 11 residues. The ends were cut back, 6 bases at V and 6 bases at J, with 9 bases in the middle. Germline V gene sequence: CDR1 SGHTA, CDR2 FQGNSA.

This clonotype came up many times. The chain links TRBV6-2 or TRBV6-3 to TRBJ2-1; D gene unclear. Trimming took 4 bases from V and 3 from J, leaving 7 bases between them. Looked up from germline, CDR1 is MNHEY and CDR2 is SVGEGT. The CDR3 spans 13 residues. The CDR3 loop reads CASSFAGYNEQFF. In DNA, the CDR3 is TGTGCCAGCAGTTTCGCCGGCTACAATGAGCAGTTCTTC.

This sequence joins TRBV29-1 and TRBJ2-3; TRBD2 aligns across 11 bases. V was clipped by 3 bases and J by 4 bases; unmatched bases: 3. The CDR3 consists of 14 residues. CDR1 is SQVTM and CDR2 is ANQGSEA in the germline V gene. The chain's CDR3 is CSVDRGLAADTQYF. The CDR3 nucleotides are TGCAGCGTTGATCGGGGACTAGCGGCAGATACGCAGTATTTT.

The chain joins TRBV5-1 to TRBJ1-1, with D possibly matching TRBD1 (5 bases). Germline V CDR1 and CDR2: SGHRS, YFSETQ. V lost 4 bases, J lost 3 bases, and 22 bases lay in between. This CDR3 region has 17 residues. The CDR3 region has the DNA TGCGCCAGCAGCCCCCGGCCTTATAGCGGGGGGGACACTGAAGCTTTCTTT. This translates into CASSPRPYSGGDTEAFF. Together with reference TRBV5-1 and TRBJ1-1, the CDR3 gives the full variable domain: KAGVTQTPRYLIKTRGQQVTLSCSPISGHRSVSWYQQTPGQGLQFLFEYFSETQRNKGNFPGRFSGRQFSNSRSEMNVSTLELGDSALYLCASSPRPYSGGDTEAFFGQGTRLTVV.

This clonotype was observed a handful of times. The chain joins TRBV4-2 to TRBJ2-5; 7 bases agree with TRBD2. The CDR3 consists of 15 residues. The ends lost 7 bases at V and 2 bases at J; junction bases unmatched: 10. The V gene's germline CDR1 is LGHNA and CDR2 YNFKEQ. The CDR3 DNA sequence: TGTGCCAGCAACTTTAGCAGCGGGGTACAAGAGACCCAGTACTTC. It specifies CASNFSSGVQETQYF.

This clonotype was counted only a few times. V and J are TRBV6-2 or TRBV6-3 and TRBJ2-5, with 9 positions matching TRBD1. The end of the DNA is better explained by TRBJ2-7, so the J call may be wrong. Germline lookup yields CDR1 MNHEY and CDR2 SVGEGT. This CDR3 contains 16 residues. The CDR3 DNA is TGTGCCAGCACCGCCATACGGACAGGGGTCATCGACGAGCAGTACTTC. Translation: CASTAIRTGVIDEQYF.

This clonotype was recorded a few times. The rearrangement joins TRBV6-5 to TRBJ2-6; D might be TRBD1 or TRBD2, each matching 5 bases. The CDR3 contains 15 residues. Germline V gene data show CDR1 as MNHEY and CDR2 as SVGAGI. V was trimmed by 6 bases and J by 0 bases, leaving 9 bases between them. The CDR3 DNA sequence: TGTGCCAGCAGCCGGGACGGCTCTGGGGCCAACGTCCTGACTTTC. Amino acid sequence: CASSRDGSGANVLTF.

The chain uses TRBV20-1 and TRBJ1-2, with TRBD1 matching over 10 bases. There are 13 residues in the CDR3. The V segment lost 3 bases and the J segment 2 bases; nucleotides outside the gene matches: 0. Germline V CDR1 and CDR2: DFQATT, SNEGSKA (reference sequence). CDR3 DNA sequence: TGCAGTGCTAGGGACAGGGGGAACTATGGCTACACCTTC. Its translation is CSARDRGNYGYTF.

This clonotype appeared a few times. This chain connects TRBV4-2 to TRBJ2-1; D might be TRBD1 or TRBD2, each matching 5 bases. V lost 0 bases and J lost 0, with 6 bases in between. CDR1 is LGHNA, CDR2 YNFKEQ, per germline. The CDR3 has 15 residues. The CDR3 here is CASSQDGASYNEQFF. CDR3 bases: TGTGCCAGCAGCCAAGACGGGGCCTCCTACAATGAGCAGTTCTTC.

This clonotype showed up just once. The chain carries TRBV6-2 or TRBV6-3 and TRBJ2-3; 7 bases line up with TRBD1. After removal of 8 bases from V and 1 base from J, the junction contained 6 bases not matched to a gene. The CDR3 extends over 14 amino acids. CDR1 and CDR2 (germline): MNHEY, SVGEGT. CDR3 bases: TGTGCCAGCTACCGGGACAGCGGCACAGATACGCAGTATTTT. As protein: CASYRDSGTDTQYF.

The V and J genes are TRBV18 and TRBJ1-2; D gene ambiguous. This CDR3 is built from 15 residues. Germline CDR1 is KGHSH and CDR2 is LQKENI. Trimming cost V 0 bases and J 0 bases, with 8 bases left between them. The CDR3 sequence: CASSPPVAPNYGYTF. CDR3 DNA: TGTGCCAGCTCACCACCGGTGGCACCTAACTATGGCTACACCTTC.

This clonotype was seen a few times. The chain couples TRBV2 to TRBJ1-6; D remains unclear. The CDR3 is 12 residues long. The germline gives CDR1 SNHLY, CDR2 FYNNEI. Trimming shortened V by 6 bases and J by 9 bases, and 9 bases separated the two germline ends. The chain's CDR3 is CASSPGGSPLHF. CDR3 nucleotide sequence: TGTGCCAGCAGCCCTGGTGGTTCACCCCTCCACTTT.

This rearrangement joins TRBV6-1 to TRBJ1-5; the D is unclear. V was clipped by 4 bases and J by 3 bases, with 10 bases between them. The germline gives CDR1 MNHNS, CDR2 SASEGT. The CDR3 totals 14 residues. DNA of the CDR3: TGTGCCAGCAGTGTGGTCCTGTTCAATCAGCCCCAGCATTTT. It is translated as CASSVVLFNQPQHF.

V usage is TRBV20-1 and J usage is TRBJ2-5, with 8 bases matching TRBD2. Per germline, CDR1 DFQATT and CDR2 SNEGSKA (reference sequence). CDR3 length equals 14 residues. In nucleotides, the CDR3 is TGCAGCCCTCAGGGTAGCGGGGCCCAAGAGACCCAGTACTTC. This gives the protein CSPQGSGAQETQYF.

This chain links TRBV4-1 with TRBJ2-7, with 7 nucleotides matching TRBD1. With 1 base clipped from V and 3 bases from J, the junction kept 3 bases outside the gene matches. Germline-derived CDR1 and CDR2 are MGHRA and YSYEKL. The CDR3 has 14 residues. The DNA for the CDR3 is TGCGCCAGCAGCCAAGGGACAGGACACTACGAGCAGTACTTC. Translating gives CASSQGTGHYEQYF.

The V and J genes are TRBV6-1 and TRBJ2-3; 8 positions match TRBD2. J was trimmed by 3 bases and V by 2 bases; bases with no gene match: 7. Germline lookup yields CDR1 MNHNS and CDR2 SASEGT. The CDR3 spans 16 residues. The CDR3 region has the DNA TGTGCCAGCAGTGAAAGGGGCGGGGGGAGTACAGATACGCAGTATTTT. Translating it yields CASSERGGGSTDTQYF.

As regards this clonotype: Being one base from a much bigger clone, this may be a read error. V is TRBV29-1 and J is TRBJ2-1; D is possibly TRBD1 (6 bases). The CDR3 is 14 residues long. Trimming stripped 7 bases from V and 7 bases from J, with 20 bases between. Germline V gene sequence: CDR1 SQVTM, CDR2 ANQGSEA. This CDR3 is CSAESGTYQNEQFF. The CDR3 nucleotides are TGCAGCGCTGAGTCCGGGACATACCAGAATGAGCAGTTCTTC.

This clonotype was picked up a small number of times. This chain links TRBV20-1 with TRBJ2-7, with D hard to call. The V end lost 0 bases, the J end lost 5 bases, and 8 bases lay between the germline ends. Germline V lookup: CDR1 DFQATT, CDR2 SNEGSKA (reference sequence). The CDR3 totals 12 residues. For the CDR3, the DNA is TGCAGTGCTAGAGAGGACGGTCACGAGCAGTACTTC. Translating gives CSAREDGHEQYF.

On this clonotype itself: At one of its ends the junction is not consistent with the germline gene, which may arise from a read error. The chain uses TRBV30 and TRBJ1-1; perhaps TRBD1 as D (5 bases). CDR1 and CDR2 from the germline V gene are GTSNPN and SVGIG (reference sequence). The CDR3 length is 12 residues. This chain's CDR3 is CAQTGMNTEPFF. CDR3 in DNA: TGTGCCCAAACAGGTATGAACACTGAACCTTTCTTT.

This clonotype appeared a few times. V usage is TRBV14 and J usage is TRBJ2-7, with D hard to call. The germline V gene encodes CDR1 SGHDN and CDR2 FVKESK. The V end lost 0 bases, the J end lost 0 bases, and 18 bases lay between the germline ends. The CDR3 extends over 18 amino acids. CDR3 in DNA: TGTGCCAGCAGCCAAGAACCATTGTCTGGCTTAAACTCCTACGAGCAGTACTTC. This gives the protein CASSQEPLSGLNSYEQYF.